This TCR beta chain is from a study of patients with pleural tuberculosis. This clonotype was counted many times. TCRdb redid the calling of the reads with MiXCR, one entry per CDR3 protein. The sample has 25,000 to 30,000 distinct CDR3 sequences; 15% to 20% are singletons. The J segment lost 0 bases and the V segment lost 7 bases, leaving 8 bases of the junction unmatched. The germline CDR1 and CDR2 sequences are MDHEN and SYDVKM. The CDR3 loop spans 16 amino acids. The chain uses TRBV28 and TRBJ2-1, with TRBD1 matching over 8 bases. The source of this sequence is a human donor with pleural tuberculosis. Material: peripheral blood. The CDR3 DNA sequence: TGTGCCAGCAATAGACAGGGGATATCCTCCTACAATGAGCAGTTCTTC. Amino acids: CASNRQGISSYNEQFF. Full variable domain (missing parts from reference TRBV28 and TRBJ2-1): DVKVTQSSRYLVKRTGEKVFLECVQDMDHENMFWYRQDPGLGLRLIYFSYDVKMKEKGDIPEGYSVSREKKERFSLILESASTNQTSMYLCASNRQGISSYNEQFFGPGTRLTVL.